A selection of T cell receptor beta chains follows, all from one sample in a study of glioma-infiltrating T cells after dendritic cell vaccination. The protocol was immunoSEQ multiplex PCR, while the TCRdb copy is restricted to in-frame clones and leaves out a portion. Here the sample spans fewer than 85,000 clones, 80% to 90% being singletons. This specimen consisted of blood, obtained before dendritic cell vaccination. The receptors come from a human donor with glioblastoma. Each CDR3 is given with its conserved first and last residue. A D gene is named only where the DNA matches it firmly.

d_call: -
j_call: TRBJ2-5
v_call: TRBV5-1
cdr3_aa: CASSLGTAQETQYF
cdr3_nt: TGCGCCAGCAGCTTGGGGACAGCTCAAGAGACCCAGTACTTC

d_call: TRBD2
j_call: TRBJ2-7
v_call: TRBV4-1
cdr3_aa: CASSNGASGSGEQYF
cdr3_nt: TGCGCCAGCAGCAACGGGGCTAGCGGGAGTGGTGAGCAGTACTTC

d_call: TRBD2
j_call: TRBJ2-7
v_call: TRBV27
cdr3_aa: CASSLSMASGVEGVDEQYF
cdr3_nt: TGTGCCAGCAGTTTATCGATGGCTAGCGGGGTCGAAGGTGTTGACGAGCAGTACTTC

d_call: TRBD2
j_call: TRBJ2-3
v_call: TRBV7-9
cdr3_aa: CASSLGLAELMFTDTQYF
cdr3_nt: TGTGCCAGCAGCTTGGGACTAGCGGAACTTATGTTCACAGATACGCAGTATTTT

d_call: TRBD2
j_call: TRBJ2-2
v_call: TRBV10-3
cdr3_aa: CAIRGTSGNTGELFF
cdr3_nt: TGTGCCATCAGGGGGACTAGCGGGAACACCGGGGAGCTGTTTTTT

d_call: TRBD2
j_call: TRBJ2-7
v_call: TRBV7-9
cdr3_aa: CASSSALAGGYEQYF
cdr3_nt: TGTGCCAGCAGCTCGGCTCTAGCGGGAGGCTACGAGCAGTACTTC

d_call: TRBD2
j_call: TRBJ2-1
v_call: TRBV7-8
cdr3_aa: CASSKTSGRYPWEQFF
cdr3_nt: TGTGCCAGCAGCAAAACTAGCGGGAGGTACCCGTGGGAGCAGTTCTTC

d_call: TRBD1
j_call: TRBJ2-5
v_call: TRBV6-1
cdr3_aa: CATTWTGEETQYF
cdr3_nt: TGTGCCACCACCTGGACAGGGGAAGAGACCCAGTACTTC

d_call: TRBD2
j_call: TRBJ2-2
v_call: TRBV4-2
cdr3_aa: CASSQDRLAVNAGELFF
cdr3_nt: TGTGCCAGCAGCCAGGACCGACTAGCGGTTAACGCCGGGGAGCTGTTTTTT

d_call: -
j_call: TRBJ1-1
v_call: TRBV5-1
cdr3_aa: CASSLRRLNTEAFF
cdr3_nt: TGCGCCAGCAGCTTGAGGCGGTTGAACACTGAAGCTTTCTTT

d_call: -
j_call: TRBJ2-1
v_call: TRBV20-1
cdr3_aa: CSARSRGEQFF
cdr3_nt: TGCAGTGCTAGATCAAGGGGGGAGCAGTTCTTC

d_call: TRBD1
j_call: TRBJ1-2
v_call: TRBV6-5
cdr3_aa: CASSYGQVRGYGYTF
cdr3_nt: TGTGCCAGCAGTTACGGACAGGTCCGAGGCTATGGCTACACCTTC

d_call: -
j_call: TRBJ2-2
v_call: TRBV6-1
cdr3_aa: CASRELSAGELFF
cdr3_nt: TGTGCCAGCAGGGAACTCTCCGCCGGGGAGCTGTTTTTT